This T cell receptor (beta chain) was recorded in a study of control samples from healthy donors and cancer patients (dated by TCRdb to 2019 to 2021). The protocol used for the library was the immunoSEQ multiplex PCR assay. What TCRdb holds here is the immuneACCESS table cut down to in-frame rearrangements. Part of the clones is not present; checked against another copy, under half of the missing clones reflect an unresolved V gene, and the others are unexplained. The sample has 150,000 to 200,000 clones on record, more than 85% of them singletons. The top ten constitute roughly 0.64% of the sample. Turning to this clone: Its antigen remains unidentified. Per-nucleotide qualities are absent, and no much larger clonotype sits a single base away.

This TCR was recovered from a woman in her 30s in good health. The specimen was blood.

The DNA reads as follows: TGTGCCAGCAGCAAACGACTAGCGGGAGTTGGAGCCTTCTACAATGAGCAGTTCTTC. Its translation is CASSKRLAGVGAFYNEQFF. The chain is assembled from TRBV21-1 and TRBJ2-1; TRBD2 is taken as the D call from the table, unchecked against the DNA. TRBV21-1 is described as a pseudogene. The CDR3 covers 19 residues, taking in both the cysteine and the phenylalanine. Left in the record is the CDR3 DNA by itself, 57 bases read in frame from the first base.